This passage covers 28 T cell receptor beta chains from one sample sequenced in a study of blood T cell repertoires in COVID-19. Method: immunoSEQ multiplex PCR; TCRdb's copy keeps in-frame clones and lacks some. Here the sample spans around 68,000 clones, roughly nine tenths being singletons. Sequencing input: peripheral blood. Receptors originate from a man aged 50-59 years with acute or convalescent COVID-19.

The rearrangement uses TRBV19 and TRBJ1-5, with D possibly TRBD1 on 5 matching bases. This CDR3 has 15 residues. V dropped 4 bases and J dropped 6 bases, with 16 bases sitting between them. Germline CDR1 is LNHDA and CDR2 is SQIVND (reference sequence). CDR3 in DNA: TGTGCCAGTAGTACAGGGACTCCCGTCGGTCAGCCCCAGCATTTT. It specifies CASSTGTPVGQPQHF.

CDR3 loop: CAWSVEGEGTEAFF. The CDR3 coding sequence is TGTGCCTGGAGTGTGGAAGGGGAGGGCACTGAAGCTTTCTTT. The V gene is TRBV30, the J gene TRBJ1-1, with D maybe TRBD1 (5 bases). Looked up from germline, CDR1 is GTSNPN and CDR2 is SVGIG (reference sequence). There are 14 residues in the CDR3. V shed 0 bases and J shed 4 bases, with 12 bases lying between them.

The chain joins TRBV24-1 to TRBJ2-1; 7 positions agree with TRBD2. The CDR3 has 15 residues. J was trimmed by 4 bases and V by 5 bases; bases with no gene match: 7. Germline CDR1 and CDR2: KGHDR and SFDVKD. DNA of the CDR3: TGTGCCACCAGTGGTATTGGGGGGGTTTACAATGAGCAGTTCTTC. Translating it yields CATSGIGGVYNEQFF.

The chain carries TRBV19 and TRBJ1-2; possibly TRBD1 for D (5 bases). CDR1 and CDR2 (germline): LNHDA, SQIVND (reference sequence). The CDR3 extends over 16 amino acids. Trimming took off 0 bases at V and 3 bases at J, with 14 bases between the two ends. CDR3 residues: CASSIETGRVDYGYTF. CDR3 in DNA: TGTGCCAGTAGTATAGAAACGGGCAGGGTCGACTATGGCTACACCTTC.

This clone has just one count. The rearrangement joins TRBV27 to TRBJ2-2; the match to TRBD2 covers 8 bases. This CDR3 spans 17 amino acids. Germline V lookup: CDR1 MNHEY, CDR2 SMNVEV (reference sequence). The V and J ends lost 5 bases and 0 bases, in that order; junction bases with no gene match: 8. Here the CDR3 reads CASSGYGTRANTGELFF. As DNA, the CDR3 is TGTGCCAGCAGTGGCTACGGGACTAGAGCGAACACCGGGGAGCTGTTTTTT.

The CDR3 DNA is TGTGCCAGCAGCTTAGGTCCGGCGGGAGTGGGGGAGGAGACCCAGTACTTC. It yields the protein CASSLGPAGVGEETQYF. J is TRBJ2-5 and V is TRBV7-9; 7 nucleotides align to TRBD2. Germline assignment: CDR1 SEHNR and CDR2 FQNEAQ (reference sequence). V dropped 1 base and J dropped 5; count of bases not matched to a gene: 13. The CDR3 has 17 amino acids.

A single count supports this clone. The gene calls are TRBV27 and TRBJ1-1; a possible D gene is TRBD1 (5 bases). CDR1 is MNHEY, CDR2 SMNVEV, per germline (reference sequence). CDR3 length equals 13 residues. V dropped 4 bases and J dropped 11 bases, with 17 bases sitting between them. The CDR3 sequence is CASSSQEQASAFF. The CDR3 nucleotides read TGTGCCAGCAGTTCACAGGAGCAGGCGTCGGCTTTCTTT.

The rearrangement uses TRBV27 and TRBJ2-5; a possible D gene is TRBD2 (7 bases). Germline CDR1 and CDR2: MNHEY and SMNVEV (reference sequence). CDR3 size: 14 residues. V lost 8 bases to trimming and J lost 1 base, with 14 bases between them. CDR3 sequence reads: CASGGDTFQETQYF. CDR3 DNA: TGTGCCAGCGGGGGGGACACCTTCCAAGAGACCCAGTACTTC.

The chain is built from TRBV14 and TRBJ1-6, with D unclear. The CDR3 is made up of 17 amino acids. CDR1 is SGHDN, CDR2 FVKESK, per germline. V gave up 3 bases and J gave up 0 bases, with 12 bases separating them. Written as DNA, the CDR3 is TGTGCCAGCAGCCAGGTTCTAGGAGGCTCCTATAATTCACCCCTCCACTTT. It encodes CASSQVLGGSYNSPLHF.

J is TRBJ1-5 and V is TRBV28; the D is unclear. The CDR3 totals 15 residues. V dropped 3 bases and J dropped 2 bases, with 11 bases sitting between them. Looked up from germline, CDR1 is MDHEN and CDR2 is SYDVKM. The chain's CDR3 is CASSFAVVRNQPQHF. CDR3 DNA sequence: TGTGCCAGCAGTTTCGCGGTTGTTCGCAATCAGCCCCAGCATTTT.

The chain joins TRBV7-3 to TRBJ2-6; D is possibly TRBD2 (7 bases). Deletions cut 3 bases from V and 0 bases from J, with 12 bases between. Germline V gives CDR1 SGHTA, CDR2 FQGTGA. The CDR3 is made up of 17 amino acids. CDR3 in amino acids: CASSFGGGPSGANVLTF. Written as DNA, the CDR3 is TGTGCCAGCAGCTTTGGCGGGGGCCCCTCTGGGGCCAACGTCCTGACTTTC.

This chain links TRBV15 with TRBJ2-3; D perhaps matches TRBD2 (6 bases). V shed 1 base and J shed 6 bases, with 8 bases lying between them. The CDR3 loop spans 13 amino acids. The germline CDR1 and CDR2 sequences are LNHNV and YYDKDF (reference sequence). As DNA, the CDR3 is TGTGCCACCAGCAGAGGCGGGGCGGATACGCAGTATTTT. Its translation is CATSRGGADTQYF.

The genes are TRBV4-2 and TRBJ2-7, with TRBD1 identical over 12 bases. The CDR3 extends over 16 amino acids. Trimming at V came to 2 bases and at J to 2 bases, leaving 4 bases not matched to a gene. The germline CDR1 and CDR2 sequences are LGHNA and YNFKEQ. As DNA, the CDR3 is TGTGCCAGCAGCCAAAGGGGGACAGGGGGCCCCTACGAGCAGTACTTC. It translates to CASSQRGTGGPYEQYF.

J is TRBJ1-4 and V is TRBV5-1, with D perhaps matching TRBD1 (6 bases). Trimming took off 4 bases at V and 10 bases at J, with 17 bases between the two ends. Germline lookup yields CDR1 SGHRS and CDR2 YFSETQ. The CDR3 is 14 residues long. DNA for the CDR3: TGCGCCAGCAGCCAAGGGGGTGCTCTGGGAAAACTGTTTTTT. Protein: CASSQGGALGKLFF.

This clone has more than one count but fewer than ten. V gene TRBV11-3 combines with J gene TRBJ2-1, with 7 bases aligning to TRBD2. Germline CDR1 reads SGHNT; CDR2 reads YENEEA. The CDR3 has 16 amino acids. Unmatched junction bases numbered 12, after V lost 5 bases and J lost 5 bases. This CDR3 is CASSTGDYLGDNEQFF. The CDR3 nucleotides read TGTGCCAGCAGCACCGGGGACTATTTGGGCGACAATGAGCAGTTCTTC.

In DNA, the CDR3 is TGTGCCAGCAGTTTAAAACTAGCGGGATGGACAGATACGCAGTATTTT. Residues: CASSLKLAGWTDTQYF. This chain joins TRBV5-8 and TRBJ2-3; 10 positions match TRBD2. CDR1 and CDR2 from the germline V gene are SGHTS and YDEGEE. The CDR3 consists of 16 residues. Losses at the gene ends were 5 bases for V and 3 bases for J; bases not matched to a gene: 9.

The rearrangement joins TRBV4-3 to TRBJ1-5; D may be TRBD1 (6 bases). CDR1 is LGHNA and CDR2 is YSLEER in the germline V gene. This CDR3 has 15 amino acids. V gave up 4 bases and J gave up 4 bases, with 14 bases separating them. The CDR3 sequence: CASSLDRRPNQPQHF. The CDR3 nucleotides are TGCGCCAGCAGCCTAGACAGGCGACCTAATCAGCCCCAGCATTTT.

The chain carries TRBV3-1 (or the pseudogene TRBV3-2) and TRBJ1-3; TRBD1 matches 8 bases. The CDR3 is 15 residues long. V shed 4 bases, J shed 7 bases, and the junction held 9 bases outside the gene matches. Germline V gives CDR1 LGHDT, CDR2 YNNKEL (reference sequence). CDR3 loop: CASSRRQGIGNTIYF. CDR3 in DNA: TGTGCCAGCAGCCGGCGACAGGGGATCGGGAACACCATATATTTT.

This chain connects TRBV9 to TRBJ2-1; D might be TRBD1 (8 bases). Germline CDR1 SGDLS, CDR2 YYNGEE. Trimming pared 4 bases from V and 0 bases from J, leaving 29 bases between. This CDR3 spans 21 amino acids. CDR3 DNA sequence: TGTGCCAGCAGCCCTCCCGGGGCAGGGGGCGGGGGTTGGGGCTCCTACAATGAGCAGTTCTTC. It is translated as CASSPPGAGGGGWGSYNEQFF. The full variable domain, in which reference TRBV9 and TRBJ2-1 provide the parts outside the CDR3, is DSGVTQTPKHLITATGQRVTLRCSPRSGDLSVYWYQQSLDQGLQFLIQYYNGEERAKGNILERFSAQQFPDLHSELNLSSLELGDSALYFCASSPPGAGGGGWGSYNEQFFGPGTRLTVL.

V is TRBV30 and J is TRBJ1-5; 7 bases are shared with TRBD1. Germline trimming cut 5 bases from V and 1 base from J; bases unmatched to any gene: 2. The CDR3 has 13 residues. CDR1 GTSNPN and CDR2 SVGIG come from the germline V gene (reference sequence). The DNA for the CDR3 is TGTGCCTGGGGGGGACAGAGCAATCAGCCCCAGCATTTT. The encoded protein is CAWGGQSNQPQHF.

This chain joins TRBV21-1 and TRBJ2-1; TRBD2, the D gene given by the table, was not confirmed from the DNA. TRBV21-1 is classified as a pseudogene. The CDR3 is 14 amino acids. The CDR3 protein is CASSPPGTSNEQFF. The CDR3 DNA reads as TGTGCCAGCAGCCCACCCGGGACTTCCAATGAGCAGTTCTTC.

The V gene is TRBV6-2 or TRBV6-3, the J gene TRBJ2-3, with 9 bases fitting TRBD2. Germline V CDR1 and CDR2: MNHEY, SVGEGT. The ends lost 6 bases at V and 2 bases at J; junction bases unmatched: 6. The CDR3 is 15 amino acids. CDR3 sequence reads: CASSQTSGYTDTQYF. The CDR3 region has the DNA TGTGCCAGCAGCCAGACTAGCGGATACACAGATACGCAGTATTTT.

The chain combines TRBV11-2 with TRBJ1-1; 9 bases fit TRBD1. Germline V gene lookup returns CDR1 SGHAT and CDR2 FQNNGV. V dropped 5 bases and J dropped 4; count of bases not matched to a gene: 5. This CDR3 has 14 amino acids. CDR3 sequence (DNA): TGTGCCAGCAGCACAGGGGGCGCGGGCACTGAAGCTTTCTTT. Protein sequence: CASSTGGAGTEAFF.

In DNA, the CDR3 is TGCGCCAGCAGCTTGGCTAGCGGGAGGCGCACAGATACGCAGTATTTT. This gives the protein CASSLASGRRTDTQYF. V is TRBV5-1 and J is TRBJ2-3; TRBD2 matches 11 bases. This CDR3 region has 16 residues. The germline CDR1 and CDR2 sequences are SGHRS and YFSETQ. V dropped 0 bases and J dropped 1; count of bases not matched to a gene: 1.

V gene TRBV28 combines with J gene TRBJ1-2; 9 positions agree with TRBD1. Per the germline V gene, CDR1 is MDHEN and CDR2 is SYDVKM. This CDR3 spans 13 amino acids. With 6 bases clipped from V and 8 bases from J, the junction kept 7 bases outside the gene matches. The CDR3 sequence: CASRQTGGRGYTF. The CDR3 region has the DNA TGTGCCAGCAGACAGACAGGGGGTCGGGGCTACACCTTC.

The J gene is TRBJ1-2, the V gene TRBV7-9; 7 bases agree with TRBD1. Unmatched junction bases numbered 7, after V lost 5 bases and J lost 4 bases. CDR3 size: 14 residues. Germline V gene lookup returns CDR1 SEHNR and CDR2 FQNEAQ (reference sequence). CDR3 sequence (DNA): TGTGCCAGCAGCCCCTTGGGACAGACCTATGGCTACACCTTC. Translated: CASSPLGQTYGYTF. The whole variable domain, remainder taken from reference TRBV7-9 and TRBJ1-2, is DTGVSQNPRHKITKRGQNVTFRCDPISEHNRLYWYRQTLGQGPEFLTYFQNEAQLEKSRLLSDRFSAERPKGSFSTLEIQRTEQGDSAMYLCASSPLGQTYGYTFGSGTRLTVV.

J is TRBJ2-7 and V is TRBV27; TRBD2 might be the D (6 bases). The V end was cut by 2 bases, the J end by 4 bases, with 12 bases between. This CDR3 has 14 amino acids. CDR1 MNHEY and CDR2 SMNVEV come from the germline V gene (reference sequence). Written as DNA, the CDR3 is TGTGCCAGCAGTTTAGTTCTCGGGAGTTACGAGCAGTACGTC. Protein: CASSLVLGSYEQYV.

The rearrangement links TRBV19 to TRBJ1-5; D possibly corresponds to TRBD1 (6 bases). Trimming left V 4 bases short and J 7 bases short, with 17 bases between. This CDR3 contains 15 residues. Germline V CDR1 and CDR2: LNHDA, SQIVND (reference sequence). CDR3 bases: TGTGCCAGTAGTAACATAGACAGGCGAAAGCAGCCCCAGCATTTT. As protein: CASSNIDRRKQPQHF.